These 20 T cell receptor beta chains came from one sample sequenced in a study of CD8 T cells in Susac syndrome. Reverse transcription of 0.5 to 1 ug RNA was carried out with random hexamers. One entry per CDR3 protein, called by TCRdb with MiXCR from the immunoSEQ multiplex PCR reads. The sample includes about 180,000 distinct CDR3 sequences, 90% to 95% of them seen just once. The sequencing input was CD4+ T cells from PBMCs. The receptors derive from a human donor with Susac syndrome.

The rearrangement joins TRBV18 to TRBJ1-2, with D uncertain. The V end was cut by 3 bases, the J end by 0 bases, with 11 bases between. The CDR3 is 15 amino acids. CDR1 and CDR2 (germline): KGHSH, LQKENI. The CDR3 DNA reads as TGTGCCAGCTCACCCGGACGGGAGGCTAACTATGGCTACACCTTC. It encodes CASSPGREANYGYTF.

The chain is built from TRBV6-5 and TRBJ2-7; D unclear. The germline V and J ends were trimmed by 8 bases and 3 bases, with 14 bases remaining between them. CDR1 is MNHEY and CDR2 is SVGAGI in the germline V gene. The CDR3 extends over 13 amino acids. This chain's CDR3 is CASSPVIRYEQYF. The CDR3 coding sequence is TGTGCCAGCTCTCCGGTCATCCGCTACGAGCAGTACTTC.

The chain carries TRBV12-3 or TRBV12-4 and TRBJ2-6; D is uncertain. V lost 5 bases and J lost 11, with 7 bases in between. The CDR3 has 11 amino acids. The CDR3 bases are TGTGCCAGCAGTCGGACGGACGTCCTGACTTTC. It codes for CASSRTDVLTF.

This chain uses TRBV20-1 with TRBJ1-5, with 7 bases lining up with TRBD1. V lost 0 bases to trimming and J lost 4 bases; unmatched junction nucleotides: 9. Germline loops: CDR1 DFQATT, CDR2 SNEGSKA (reference sequence). The CDR3 sequence is 16 residues long. CDR3 loop: CSARDQEGAPNQPQHF. The CDR3 DNA sequence: TGCAGTGCTAGAGATCAGGAGGGGGCGCCAAATCAGCCCCAGCATTTT.

The CDR3 here is CASTRGPYEQYF. CDR3 DNA: TGTGCCAGCACGCGGGGGCCCTACGAGCAGTACTTC. The chain couples TRBV2 to TRBJ2-7, with D perhaps TRBD2 (7 bases). From germline, CDR1 is SNHLY and CDR2 FYNNEI. This CDR3 contains 12 residues. Trimming took 7 bases from V and 2 from J, leaving 9 bases between them.

This chain links TRBV7-3 with TRBJ1-2; TRBD1 might be the D (5 bases). CDR1 is SGHTA, CDR2 FQGTGA, per germline. The germline V and J ends were trimmed by 5 bases and 7 bases, with 20 bases remaining between them. The CDR3 runs 15 residues. The CDR3, as DNA: TGTGCCAGCAGCATACGCGGGGGAATTGGAGGTGGCTACACCTTC. Amino acids: CASSIRGGIGGGYTF.

The gene calls are TRBV5-1 and TRBJ1-1; D unclear. Trimming left V 0 bases short and J 1 base short, with 7 bases between. Germline values: CDR1 SGHRS, CDR2 YFSETQ. The CDR3 consists of 14 residues. CDR3 nucleotides: TGCGCCAGCAGCTTGGAACAGCCGAACACTGAAGCTTTCTTT. Amino acids: CASSLEQPNTEAFF.

This clonotype was seen a single time. This chain links TRBV3-1 with TRBJ1-2; maybe TRBD1 (6 bases). The CDR3 is 14 amino acids. Trimming removed 5 bases at V and 1 base at J, with 11 bases between. In germline, CDR1 is LGHDT, CDR2 YNNKEL (reference sequence). This CDR3 reads CASSRQQGNYGYTF. The DNA of the CDR3 is TGTGCCAGCAGCAGACAACAGGGTAACTATGGCTACACCTTC.

The rearrangement links TRBV2 to TRBJ1-1; 7 bases match TRBD1. This CDR3 contains 13 residues. Per the germline V gene, CDR1 is SNHLY and CDR2 is FYNNEI. Losses at the gene ends were 5 bases for V and 7 bases for J; bases not matched to a gene: 7. CDR3 region: CASSFSRDSEAFF. CDR3 bases: TGTGCCAGCAGTTTTTCCCGGGACAGTGAAGCTTTCTTT.

The chain joins TRBV5-1 to TRBJ1-5; D unresolved. V lost 4 bases and J 1 base, leaving 15 bases between the germline ends. The CDR3 contains 16 residues. In germline, CDR1 is SGHRS, CDR2 YFSETQ. CDR3 loop: CASSPDSGFSNQPQHF. The CDR3 DNA is TGCGCCAGCAGCCCGGACTCCGGATTCAGCAATCAGCCCCAGCATTTT. Full variable domain (remainder filled in from reference TRBV5-1 and TRBJ1-5): KAGVTQTPRYLIKTRGQQVTLSCSPISGHRSVSWYQQTPGQGLQFLFEYFSETQRNKGNFPGRFSGRQFSNSRSEMNVSTLELGDSALYLCASSPDSGFSNQPQHFGDGTRLSIL.

The rearrangement joins TRBV2 to TRBJ1-2, with no clear D. The CDR3 loop spans 13 amino acids. Trimming took 8 bases from V and 0 from J, leaving 10 bases between them. Germline assignment: CDR1 SNHLY and CDR2 FYNNEI. CDR3: CASGGGSNYGYTF. CDR3 sequence (DNA): TGTGCCAGCGGCGGAGGGTCTAACTATGGCTACACCTTC.

J is TRBJ2-5 and V is TRBV20-1, with 12 bases that match TRBD2. This CDR3 has 13 residues. Germline lookup yields CDR1 DFQATT and CDR2 SNEGSKA (reference sequence). V lost 5 bases, J lost 5 bases, and 3 bases stayed unmatched. The CDR3 DNA reads as TGCAGTGCTTCCCTAGCGGGGGGGGAGACCCAGTACTTC. It specifies CSASLAGGETQYF.

The J gene is TRBJ2-1, the V gene TRBV7-2; 9 positions match TRBD1. The CDR3 runs 16 residues. With 3 bases clipped from V and 3 bases from J, the junction kept 6 bases outside the gene matches. Germline lookup yields CDR1 SGHTA and CDR2 FQGNSA. CDR3 DNA sequence: TGTGCCAGCAGCTTTAGACCGGGACAGGGCTACAATGAGCAGTTCTTC. This sequence encodes CASSFRPGQGYNEQFF. Full variable domain (remainder filled in from reference TRBV7-2 and TRBJ2-1): GAGVSQSPSNKVTEKGKDVELRCDPISGHTALYWYRQSLGQGLEFLIYFQGNSAPDKSGLPSDRFSAERTGGSVSTLTIQRTQQEDSAVYLCASSFRPGQGYNEQFFGPGTRLTVL.

The chain uses TRBV5-4 and TRBJ2-1; 9 bases align to TRBD1. The V segment lost 4 bases and the J segment 7 bases; nucleotides outside the gene matches: 12. Germline lookup yields CDR1 SGHNT and CDR2 YYREEE (reference sequence). The CDR3 is 16 amino acids. In DNA, the CDR3 is TGTGCCAGCAGCAGCGGCGACAGGGGGTCGCTGAATGAGCAGTTCTTC. Translation gives CASSSGDRGSLNEQFF.

This clonotype was observed a handful of times. V gene TRBV5-1 combines with J gene TRBJ1-2; weak D call: TRBD1 (5 bases). The CDR3 covers 15 residues. Germline assignment: CDR1 SGHRS and CDR2 YFSETQ. Trimming took 1 base from V and 2 from J, leaving 12 bases between them. The CDR3 protein is CASSLRGDNNYGYTF. The CDR3 DNA sequence: TGCGCCAGCAGCTTGAGAGGGGATAACAACTATGGCTACACCTTC.

V is TRBV29-1 and J is TRBJ2-6, with 9 positions matching TRBD1. The junction had 4 bases not matched to a gene; V was cut back by 4 bases and J by 0 bases. This CDR3 contains 16 residues. Per the germline V gene, CDR1 is SQVTM and CDR2 is ANQGSEA. DNA of the CDR3: TGCAGCGTTGGGACAGGGGACCCCTCTGGGGCCAACGTCCTGACTTTC. It is translated as CSVGTGDPSGANVLTF.

This chain links TRBV18 with TRBJ2-2; no firm D call. Trimming cost V 2 bases and J 7 bases, with 2 bases left between them. Per the germline V gene, CDR1 is KGHSH and CDR2 is LQKENI. CDR3 length: 11 amino acids. This CDR3 is CASSPNGELFF. The CDR3 region has the DNA TGTGCCAGCTCACCAAACGGGGAGCTGTTTTTT.

The chain recombines TRBV3-1 with TRBJ2-1; TRBD2 agrees at 9 bases. Germline V gene data show CDR1 as LGHDT and CDR2 as YNNKEL (reference sequence). V shed 3 bases, J shed 9 bases, and the junction held 6 bases outside the gene matches. The CDR3 spans 14 residues. The CDR3 reads CASSHGGGEGEQFF. The CDR3 coding sequence is TGTGCCAGCAGCCACGGCGGGGGGGAGGGTGAGCAGTTCTTC.

This clonotype was seen only once. Written as DNA, the CDR3 is TGTGCCAGCAGTTTCGGGGCATCCAAAAACATTCAGTACTTC. This codes for CASSFGASKNIQYF. The V call is TRBV27, the J call TRBJ2-4; D tentatively reads TRBD1 or TRBD2 (5 bases each). The length of the CDR3 is 14 residues. V lost 3 bases, J lost 2 bases, and 8 bases lay in between. Looked up from germline, CDR1 is MNHEY and CDR2 is SMNVEV (reference sequence).

The chain carries TRBV7-8 and TRBJ1-5; D gene uncertain. The CDR3 extends over 15 amino acids. The germline CDR1 and CDR2 sequences are SGHVS and FQNEAQ. Trimming left V 5 bases short and J 0 bases short, with 11 bases between. CDR3 residues: CASSAGVGSNQPQHF. CDR3 in DNA: TGTGCCAGCAGCGCCGGGGTGGGTAGCAATCAGCCCCAGCATTTT.